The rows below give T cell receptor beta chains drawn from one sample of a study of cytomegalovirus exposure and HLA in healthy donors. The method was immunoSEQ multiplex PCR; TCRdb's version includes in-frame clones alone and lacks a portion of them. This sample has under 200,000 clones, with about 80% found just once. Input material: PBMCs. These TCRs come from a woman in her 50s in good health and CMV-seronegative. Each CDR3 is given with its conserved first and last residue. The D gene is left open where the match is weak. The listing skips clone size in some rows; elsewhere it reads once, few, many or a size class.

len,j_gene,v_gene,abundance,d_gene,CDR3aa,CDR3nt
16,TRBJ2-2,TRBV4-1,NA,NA,CASSQFITSGTGELFF,TGCGCCAGCAGCCAATTTATCACCAGCGGGACCGGGGAGCTGTTTTTT
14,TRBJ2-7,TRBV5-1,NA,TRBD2,CASSRTSGSYEQYF,TGCGCCAGCAGCCGGACTAGCGGGAGTTACGAGCAGTACTTC
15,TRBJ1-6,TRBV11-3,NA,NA,CASSIQGKNNSPLHF,TGTGCCAGCAGCATTCAGGGGAAGAATAATTCACCCCTCCACTTT
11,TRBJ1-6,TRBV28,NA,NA,CASSQREPLHF,TGTGCCAGCAGTCAACGAGAACCCCTCCACTTT
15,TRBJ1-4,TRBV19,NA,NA,CASAGHIPTNEKLFF,TGTGCCTCCGCGGGCCATATCCCAACTAATGAAAAACTGTTTTTT
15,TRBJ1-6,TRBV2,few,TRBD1,CASRDWTGEKSPLHF,TGTGCCAGCAGAGACTGGACAGGGGAGAAATCACCCCTCCACTTT
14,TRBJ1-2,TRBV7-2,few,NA,CASSFSDRTYGYTF,TGTGCCAGCAGCTTTTCCGACAGGACCTATGGCTACACCTTC
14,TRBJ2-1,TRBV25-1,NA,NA,CASSDTGQLNEQFF,TGTGCCAGCAGTGATACGGGACAACTCAATGAGCAGTTCTTC
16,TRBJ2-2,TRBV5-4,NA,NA,CASSLWLAADTGELFF,TGTGCCAGCAGCTTGTGGTTAGCGGCGGATACCGGGGAGCTGTTTTTT
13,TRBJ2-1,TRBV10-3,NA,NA,CAISEGLLDEQFF,TGTGCCATCAGTGAGGGACTCCTTGACGAGCAGTTCTTC
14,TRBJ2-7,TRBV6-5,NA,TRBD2,CASSPGTSVNEQYF,TGTGCCAGCAGTCCGGGGACTAGCGTCAACGAGCAGTACTTC
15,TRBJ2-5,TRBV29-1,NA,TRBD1,CSVADTGTGEETQYF,TGCAGCGTTGCGGACACCGGGACAGGGGAAGAGACCCAGTACTTC
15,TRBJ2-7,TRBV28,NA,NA,CASSPLAVSSYEQYF,TGTGCCAGCAGCCCCCTCGCGGTCAGCTCCTACGAGCAGTACTTC
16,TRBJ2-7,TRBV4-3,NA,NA,CASSQERGKDDYEQYF,TGCGCCAGCAGCCAAGAGAGGGGGAAAGACGACTACGAGCAGTACTTC
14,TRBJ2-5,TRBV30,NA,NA,CAWSGDRYQETQYF,TGTGCCTGGAGTGGCGACAGATACCAAGAGACCCAGTACTTC
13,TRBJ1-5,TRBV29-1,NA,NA,CSASGANNQPQHF,TGCAGCGCCAGCGGGGCGAACAATCAGCCCCAGCATTTT
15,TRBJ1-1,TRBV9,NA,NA,CASSVGQRKNTEAFF,TGTGCCAGCAGCGTAGGACAGCGAAAGAACACTGAAGCTTTCTTT
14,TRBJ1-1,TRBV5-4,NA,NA,CASTVASRVTEAFF,TGTGCCAGCACCGTCGCGAGCAGGGTCACTGAAGCTTTCTTT
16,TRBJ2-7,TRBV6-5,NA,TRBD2,CASSYSTSASSYEQYF,TGTGCCAGCAGTTATTCCACTAGCGCGAGCTCCTACGAGCAGTACTTC
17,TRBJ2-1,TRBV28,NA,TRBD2,CASSPSPGLAGENEQFF,TGTGCCAGCAGTCCCTCGCCGGGACTAGCGGGGGAGAATGAGCAGTTCTTC
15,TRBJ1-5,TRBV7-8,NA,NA,CASRPEAGANQPQHF,TGTGCCAGCAGACCGGAGGCAGGAGCAAATCAGCCCCAGCATTTT
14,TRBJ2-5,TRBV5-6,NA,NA,CASAIEAIQETQYF,TGTGCCTCTGCGATTGAAGCAATCCAAGAGACCCAGTACTTC
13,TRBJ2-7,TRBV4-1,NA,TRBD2,CASGRGGSYEQYF,TGCGCCAGTGGACGCGGGGGATCCTACGAGCAGTACTTC
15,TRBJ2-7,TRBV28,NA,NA,CASSFPGGSHLEQYF,TGTGCCAGCAGTTTCCCGGGGGGCAGCCACCTCGAGCAGTACTTC
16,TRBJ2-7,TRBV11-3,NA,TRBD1,CASSLGPGTGNYEQYF,TGTGCCAGCAGCTTGGGTCCCGGGACAGGGAACTACGAGCAGTACTTC
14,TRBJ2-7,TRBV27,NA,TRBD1,CASSSGQDSYEQYF,TGTGCCAGCAGTTCGGGACAGGACTCCTACGAGCAGTACTTC
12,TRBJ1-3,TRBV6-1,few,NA,CASSEARRTIYF,TGTGCCAGCAGTGAAGCCCGGAGGACCATATATTTT
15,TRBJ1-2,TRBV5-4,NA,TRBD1,CASSSWTGPHYGYTF,TGTGCCAGCAGCTCTTGGACAGGACCCCACTATGGCTACACCTTC
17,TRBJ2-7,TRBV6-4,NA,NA,CASSEFVVGHHSYEQYF,TGTGCCAGCAGTGAGTTCGTTGTGGGACACCACTCCTACGAGCAGTACTTC
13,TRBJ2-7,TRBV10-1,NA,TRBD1,CAKTRDRGPEQYF,TGCGCCAAGACCCGGGACAGGGGGCCAGAGCAGTACTTC
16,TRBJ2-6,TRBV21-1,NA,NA,CASSKAGAPGANVLTF,TGTGCCAGCAGCAAAGCGGGGGCGCCCGGGGCCAACGTCCTGACTTTC
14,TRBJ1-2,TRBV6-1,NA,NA,CASSEVRTNYGYTF,TGTGCCAGCAGTGAAGTCAGGACTAACTATGGCTACACCTTC
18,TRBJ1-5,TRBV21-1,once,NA,CASSTSPGGKTYNQPQHF,TGTGCCAGCAGCACTTCACCCGGGGGGAAGACTTATAATCAGCCCCAGCATTTT
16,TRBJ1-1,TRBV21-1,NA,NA,CASSKRAGAKNTEAFF,TGTGCCAGCAGCAAAAGGGCGGGGGCTAAGAACACTGAAGCTTTCTTT
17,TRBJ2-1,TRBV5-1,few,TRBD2,CASSFVSVAGGRNEQFF,TGCGCCAGCAGCTTCGTAAGCGTAGCGGGAGGCAGAAATGAGCAGTTCTTC
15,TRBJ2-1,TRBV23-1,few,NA,CASSHPRSSYNEQFF,TGCGCCAGCAGTCATCCTAGGAGCTCCTACAATGAGCAGTTCTTC
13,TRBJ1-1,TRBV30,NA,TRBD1,CAWGTGWGTEAFF,TGTGCCTGGGGGACAGGTTGGGGCACTGAAGCTTTCTTT
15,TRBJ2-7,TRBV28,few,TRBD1,CASSSSGQGLSEQYF,TGTGCCAGCAGTTCCTCGGGACAGGGGCTTAGCGAGCAGTACTTC
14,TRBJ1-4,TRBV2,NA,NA,CASSEVEPLGKTVF,TGTGCCAGCAGTGAAGTTGAGCCGCTAGGAAAAACTGTTTTT
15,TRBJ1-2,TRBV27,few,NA,CASSPTGAGRGGYTF,TGTGCCAGCAGCCCAACTGGGGCAGGGAGGGGTGGCTACACCTTC
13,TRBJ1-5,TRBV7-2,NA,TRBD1,CASSSTGDQPQHF,TGTGCCAGCAGCTCGACAGGGGACCAGCCCCAGCATTTT
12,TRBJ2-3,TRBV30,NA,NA,CAWNPRESTQYF,TGTGCCTGGAACCCCCGCGAGAGTACGCAGTATTTT
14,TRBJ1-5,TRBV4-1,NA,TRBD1,CASSHGQGRQPQHF,TGCGCCAGCAGCCATGGACAGGGGCGACAGCCCCAGCATTTT
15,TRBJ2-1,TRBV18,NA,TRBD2,CASSPPSGINNEQFF,TGTGCCAGCTCACCCCCAAGCGGGATAAACAATGAGCAGTTCTTC
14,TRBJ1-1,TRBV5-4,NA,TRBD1,CASSATGVNTEAFF,TGTGCCAGCAGCGCAACAGGGGTGAACACTGAAGCTTTCTTT
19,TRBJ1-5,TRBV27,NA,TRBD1,CASSGDPGQGARSNQPQHF,TGTGCCAGCAGTGGCGATCCGGGACAGGGGGCAAGAAGCAATCAGCCCCAGCATTTT
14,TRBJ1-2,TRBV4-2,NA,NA,CASSQDDGNYGYTF,TGTGCCAGCAGCCAAGATGACGGGAACTATGGCTACACCTTC
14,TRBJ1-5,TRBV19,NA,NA,CASSPSTGRVPQHF,TGTGCCAGTAGTCCATCGACAGGTCGTGTGCCCCAGCATTTT
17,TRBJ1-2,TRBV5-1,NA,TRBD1,CASSFTGTGGDGNGYTF,TGCGCCAGCAGCTTCACCGGGACAGGGGGCGACGGGAATGGCTACACCTTC
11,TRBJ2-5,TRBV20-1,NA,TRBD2,CSAGEGETQYF,TGCAGTGCGGGGGAGGGGGAGACCCAGTACTTC